A selection of T cell receptor beta chains follows, all from one sample in a study of a mutant IDH1 vaccine in newly diagnosed glioma. The method was immunoSEQ multiplex PCR; TCRdb's version includes in-frame clones alone and lacks a portion of them. This sample yields roughly 84,000 clones, of which 82% are seen a single time; about 5.3% belongs to the top ten. This material consisted of PBMCs, taken from a glioma patient treated with radiotherapy, temozolomide or both. These receptors all come from a man aged 40-49 years with glioma. Some clones in this sample may be carry-over from other donors' samples. Both conserved end residues are part of each CDR3. A D gene is named only where the DNA matches it firmly. Only part of the rows carry a size: once, few, many, or a class if the clone is expanded.

.	TRBV5-6	TRBJ1-1	.	CASSLVASRGTEAFF	TGTGCCAGCAGCTTGGTCGCGAGCAGGGGCACTGAAGCTTTCTTT
few	TRBV10-1	TRBJ1-6	.	CASSRKARDSPLHF	TGCGCCAGCAGTCGAAAAGCACGGGATTCACCCCTCCACTTT
.	TRBV5-4	TRBJ1-1	TRBD1	CASSSRTGGTEAFF	TGTGCCAGCAGCTCGAGGACAGGAGGAACTGAAGCTTTCTTT
once	TRBV27	TRBJ1-1	TRBD1	CASNGTGGRNTEAFF	TGTGCCAGTAACGGGACAGGCGGGAGGAACACTGAAGCTTTCTTT
.	TRBV7-8	TRBJ1-5	TRBD1	CASSRDRSNQPQHF	TGTGCCAGCAGCCGGGACAGGAGCAATCAGCCCCAGCATTTT
.	TRBV6-5	TRBJ2-7	.	CASKVSPATYEQYF	TGTGCCAGCAAAGTTTCCCCCGCCACCTACGAGCAGTACTTC
.	TRBV4-2	TRBJ1-2	.	CASSQDKSGSGRGYTF	TGTGCCAGCAGCCAAGATAAGTCGGGGTCAGGGCGCGGCTACACCTTC
once	TRBV11-2	TRBJ1-6	TRBD1	CASSLVRTGNSPLHF	TGTGCCAGCAGCTTAGTCCGGACAGGGAATTCACCCCTCCACTTT
.	TRBV7-9	TRBJ1-5	.	CASSLAGLGNQPQHF	TGTGCCAGCAGCTTAGCGGGGTTGGGTAATCAGCCCCAGCATTTT
.	TRBV18	TRBJ1-2	.	CASSPYRVEGYTF	TGTGCCAGCTCACCGTACAGGGTAGAGGGCTACACCTTC
.	TRBV29-1	TRBJ1-5	.	CSAMDSSTQGQPQHF	TGCAGCGCTATGGACAGCTCGACCCAAGGTCAGCCCCAGCATTTT
.	TRBV1	TRBJ2-1	.	CTSSQTGTRNEQFF	TGCACCAGCAGCCAAACCGGGACTAGGAATGAGCAGTTCTTC
.	TRBV4-1	TRBJ2-3	.	CASSQDPRSTDTQYF	TGCGCCAGCAGCCAAGACCCGCGGAGCACAGATACGCAGTATTTT
few	TRBV6-1	TRBJ1-2	TRBD1	CASSEGQAGYTF	TGTGCCAGCAGTGAGGGACAGGCTGGCTACACCTTC
.	TRBV30	TRBJ1-6	TRBD1	CAWSGTGGGSPLHF	TGTGCCTGGAGTGGGACAGGGGGTGGTTCACCCCTCCACTTT
once	TRBV18	TRBJ1-5	TRBD1	CASSPVLSGQDLYSNQPQHF	TGTGCCAGCTCACCAGTTTTATCAGGACAGGACCTTTATAGCAATCAGCCCCAGCATTTT
.	TRBV6-5	TRBJ2-7	TRBD1	CASSYSGTGSEQYF	TGTGCCAGCAGTTACTCAGGGACAGGGAGCGAGCAGTACTTC
.	TRBV2	TRBJ1-6	.	CASREDSANSPLHF	TGTGCCAGCAGGGAAGACTCGGCGAATTCACCCCTCCACTTT
.	TRBV5-8	TRBJ1-5	TRBD1	CASSLGDRGGQPQHF	TGTGCCAGCAGCTTGGGGGACAGGGGAGGTCAGCCCCAGCATTTT
.	TRBV2	TRBJ2-7	.	CASRRQSSSYEQYF	TGTGCCAGCAGGAGACAGTCCAGCTCCTACGAGCAGTACTTC
once	TRBV29-1	TRBJ1-2	.	CSVADGTVKGYTF	TGCAGCGTGGCCGACGGGACCGTTAAAGGCTACACCTTC
.	TRBV5-4	TRBJ1-1	.	CASSWSTREAFF	TGTGCCAGCAGCTGGTCGACGAGAGAAGCTTTCTTT
.	TRBV15	TRBJ1-5	.	CATSRVGGANQPQHF	TGTGCCACCAGCAGAGTCGGAGGGGCCAATCAGCCCCAGCATTTT
once	TRBV25-1	TRBJ1-2	.	CATWSPGRTYGYTF	TGTGCCACCTGGTCTCCGGGACGGACCTATGGCTACACCTTC
.	TRBV5-5	TRBJ1-6	TRBD1	CASSPSRTGDNSPLHF	TGTGCCAGCAGCCCCTCGAGGACAGGGGACAATTCACCCCTCCACTTT
.	TRBV7-9	TRBJ2-3	TRBD2	CASSLGGGVQYF	TGTGCCAGCAGCTTAGGCGGGGGGGTGCAGTATTTT
.	TRBV7-9	TRBJ2-7	.	CASSFGDTGQYF	TGTGCCAGCAGCTTCGGCGACACAGGGCAGTACTTC
many	TRBV7-9	TRBJ1-2	TRBD1	CASSSLPGQLRYGYTF	TGTGCCAGCAGCAGCCTACCGGGACAGTTGCGGTATGGCTACACCTTC
.	TRBV6-5	TRBJ2-1	TRBD2	CASSRRGGGGNEQFF	TGTGCCAGCAGTCGACGGGGGGGCGGAGGCAATGAGCAGTTCTTC
.	TRBV19	TRBJ2-1	.	CASSMLRRSEQFF	TGTGCCAGTAGTATGCTTCGGCGGTCGGAGCAGTTCTTC
few	TRBV29-1	TRBJ1-4	.	CSGRRATNEKLFF	TGCAGCGGACGTAGAGCAACTAATGAAAAACTGTTTTTT
.	TRBV29-1	TRBJ1-1	TRBD1	CSGLTGGTEAFF	TGCAGCGGATTAACAGGGGGCACTGAAGCTTTCTTT
.	TRBV2	TRBJ1-2	.	CASSSDNNYGYTF	TGTGCCAGCAGTTCCGACAACAACTATGGCTACACCTTC
.	TRBV6-5	TRBJ2-5	.	CASAIARRETQYF	TGTGCCAGCGCTATAGCGAGGCGAGAGACCCAGTACTTC
.	TRBV19	TRBJ1-2	.	CASIPLGGPSDGYTF	TGTGCCAGTATCCCCCTAGGGGGGCCGTCTGACGGCTACACCTTC
.	TRBV11-2	TRBJ2-2	.	CASTQTGNTGELFF	TGTGCCAGCACCCAGACAGGGAACACCGGGGAGCTGTTTTTT
once	TRBV6-1	TRBJ1-2	TRBD1	CASTPTGGPINGYTF	TGTGCCAGCACCCCGACAGGGGGGCCGATAAATGGCTACACCTTC
.	TRBV7-2	TRBJ1-5	.	CASSPGTVSNQPQHF	TGTGCCAGCAGCCCCGGGACCGTTAGCAATCAGCCCCAGCATTTT
.	TRBV2	TRBJ1-2	.	CASSEKKTVYGYTF	TGTGCCAGCAGTGAGAAGAAGACAGTATATGGCTACACCTTC
.	TRBV18	TRBJ2-7	TRBD1	CASSRGQGYEQYF	TGTGCCAGCTCCCGCGGACAGGGCTACGAGCAGTACTTC
.	TRBV19	TRBJ1-1	.	CASSILRAVGTNTEAFF	TGTGCCAGTAGTATTTTGAGGGCCGTAGGCACTAACACTGAAGCTTTCTTT
.	TRBV9	TRBJ2-7	.	CASSVEAGSYEQYF	TGTGCCAGCAGCGTAGAGGCAGGATCCTACGAGCAGTACTTC
many	TRBV7-9	TRBJ2-7	.	CASSFQSSYEQYF	TGTGCCAGCAGCTTCCAGAGCTCCTACGAGCAGTACTTC
.	TRBV7-9	TRBJ1-3	.	CASSLADSGNTIYF	TGTGCCAGCAGCTTAGCAGATTCTGGAAACACCATATATTTT
medium-sized	TRBV2	TRBJ1-6	.	CASLGPSSYNSPLHF	TGTGCCAGCCTGGGACCTAGCTCCTATAATTCACCCCTCCACTTT